This TCR beta chain was retrieved from a study of regulatory T cells in long-lasting Graves disease. Building the TCR beta libraries relied on iRepertoire HTBI primers, and CDR3 regions underwent Arm-PCR. TCRdb itself ran the multiplex PCR reads through MiXCR, one entry per CDR3 protein. This sample carries under 450,000 distinct CDR3 sequences, 20% to 25% of them seen once, and the ten largest clones take roughly a quarter. Trimming pared 0 bases from V and 1 base from J, leaving 9 bases between. Germline-derived CDR1 and CDR2 are DFQATT and SNEGSKA (reference sequence). The CDR3 length is 15 residues. Stated time point: persistent/refractory GD, antithyroid drugs over 5 years with positive TRAb. Extracted PBMC RNA gave rise to the TCR library. This clonotype was seen repeatedly, ten times or more.

Sequencing was performed on peripheral blood mononuclear cells (PBMCs), taken when the disease was refractory, from a patient treated with antithyroid drugs. The chain carries TRBV20-1 and TRBJ2-2, with D possibly matching TRBD1 (6 bases). The sequence came from a woman in her 40s with Graves disease. CDR3 DNA sequence: TGCAGTGCTAGAGATATGACAGGGAACACCGGGGAGCTGTTTTTT. It translates to CSARDMTGNTGELFF.